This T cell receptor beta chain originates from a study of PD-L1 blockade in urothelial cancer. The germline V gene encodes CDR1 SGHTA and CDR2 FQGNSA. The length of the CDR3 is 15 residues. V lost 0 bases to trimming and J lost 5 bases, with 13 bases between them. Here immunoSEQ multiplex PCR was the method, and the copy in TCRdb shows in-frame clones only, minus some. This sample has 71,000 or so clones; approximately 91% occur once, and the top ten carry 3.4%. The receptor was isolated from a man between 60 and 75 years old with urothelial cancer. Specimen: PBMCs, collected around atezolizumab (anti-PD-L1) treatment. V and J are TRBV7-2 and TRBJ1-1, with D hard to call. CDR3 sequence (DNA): TGTGCCAGCAGCTTAGCTACCGGGCTAGCTACTGAAGCTTTCTTT. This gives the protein CASSLATGLATEAFF.